The subject of this entry is one TCR beta chain. The antigen is unknown. At one end, the junction sequence differs from germline, possibly due to a read error. Assay used: immunoSEQ multiplex PCR; TCRdb lists only in-frame clones, some missing. The sample records about 54,000 clones, roughly nine tenths being singletons. Germline-derived CDR1 and CDR2 are SGHDT and YYEEEE. CDR3 size: 12 residues. The data stem from a study of OX40 agonist ivuxolimab in advanced cancers. Looking at the study overall: Anti-PD-1, anti-PD-L1 or anti-CTLA-4 therapy given earlier was allowed, and 40% had some. The study, taken as a whole, reports: At 0.1 to 3.0 mg/kg, clonal expansion of CD4+ and CD8+ blood T cells had occurred by week 6.

Autoimmune disease history or systemic immunosuppression led to patient exclusion. The source material was CD4+ or CD8+ T cells sorted from blood, sampled in a trial of the OX40 agonist ivuxolimab. The clonotype comes from an adult with an advanced solid tumor such as melanoma, head and neck, liver or kidney cancer. The genes are TRBV5-6 and TRBJ1-2; D uncertain. The CDR3 reads CASSFYDQARSF. The CDR3 nucleotides read TGTGCCAGCAGCTTCTACGACCAGGCCAGGAGCTTC.